Listed below are T cell receptor beta chains from one sample, sequenced in a study of T-cell reconstitution after alpha-beta-depleted transplantation in children. MiXCR, applied by TCRdb to the PCR reads, yields one record per CDR3 protein. The sample has a few hundred thousand distinct CDR3 sequences; 10% are singletons. The starting material was PBMCs from the stem cell graft donor, obtained from the stem cell graft. The receptors derive from a human donor who donated a stem cell graft to a child with acute lymphoblastic leukemia. CDR3s include the opening cysteine and the closing phenylalanine or tryptophan.

16	TRBJ2-3	TRBV7-2	CASSLLLAGGTDTQYF
14	TRBJ1-4	TRBV28	CASTGTVDFGKLFF
15	TRBJ1-5	TRBV3-1	CASSQDWGGDQPQHF
15	TRBJ1-5	TRBV27	CASSLTGGGNQPQHF
17	TRBJ2-3	TRBV7-3	CASSPNAGTTSTDTQYF
16	TRBJ2-3	TRBV28	CASSFHNGRKADTQYF
14	TRBJ1-3	TRBV20-1	CSAGGRGYGNTIYF
14	TRBJ2-1	TRBV25-1	CATSPQFPYNEQFF
14	TRBJ1-5	TRBV19	CASRLNQGTQPQHF
21	TRBJ2-2	TRBV2	CASSEARRPSLAGGPTGELFF
15	TRBJ2-1	TRBV30	CAWSRAASGANEQFF
13	TRBJ1-2	TRBV7-2	CASTQPGGNGYTF
15	TRBJ2-3	TRBV7-7	CASSRTGGRTDTQYF
13	TRBJ2-2	TRBV18	CASSPIHGVELFF
17	TRBJ2-2	TRBV5-1	CASSFTIGTGNTGELFF
16	TRBJ2-1	TRBV15	CATSREQARLYNEQFF
14	TRBJ2-7	TRBV6-2/TRBV6-3	CASSRLAGTLEQYF
15	TRBJ2-7	TRBV6-1	CASSPNTGLTYEQYF
15	TRBJ2-5	TRBV28	CASRGGGVSQETQYF
16	TRBJ2-4	TRBV11-2	CASSLARSSAKNIQYF
18	TRBJ2-4	TRBV3-1	CASSQVPLAGGLGNIQYF
14	TRBJ2-7	TRBV28	CASTSDSQPYEQYF
15	TRBJ2-3	TRBV14	CASSQDRHRTDTQYF
17	TRBJ2-3	TRBV28	CASSLPGLAGLTDTQYF
18	TRBJ2-6	TRBV27	CASSLIMGRRSGANVLTF
16	TRBJ2-2	TRBV4-2	CASSQGGQGGFGELFF
14	TRBJ1-6	TRBV27	CASSLGQGSSPLHF
11	TRBJ2-7	TRBV5-6	CASTREGVQYF
16	TRBJ2-7	TRBV7-2	CASSAGTGYGLYEQYF
15	TRBJ1-4	TRBV5-1	CASSLLDFTNEKLFF
15	TRBJ1-1	TRBV9	CASSFDREGVKKAFF
16	TRBJ1-5	TRBV20-1	CSAERFGEGSNQPQHF
14	TRBJ2-5	TRBV21-1	CASSKRTNQETQYF
12	TRBJ2-1	TRBV7-9	CASSLTAGEQFF
15	TRBJ2-5	TRBV12-3/TRBV12-4	CASSKDLWDQETQYF
14	TRBJ2-1	TRBV20-1	CSALGLGSYNEQFF
18	TRBJ2-4	TRBV7-4	CASCSGQPQRVGSYIQYF
14	TRBJ2-3	TRBV29-1	CSVAHGRTTDTQYF
13	TRBJ2-5	TRBV11-1	CASSLAEGETQYF
16	TRBJ2-5	TRBV28	CASSASSLGGKETQYF
15	TRBJ1-1	TRBV5-1	CASSPSQGGYTEAFF
14	TRBJ2-7	TRBV7-9	CASSPEARAYEQYF
18	TRBJ2-3	TRBV10-3	CAISELAPGTASTDTQYF
17	TRBJ2-1	TRBV20-1	CSARAPPGTQGANEQFF
12	TRBJ2-7	TRBV15	CATSIRYYEQHF
17	TRBJ2-3	TRBV20-1	CSARDLDRGLNTDTQYF
17	TRBJ2-5	TRBV7-9	CASSLPVLAGVQETQYF
12	TRBJ2-3	TRBV6-5	CASSYPSDTQYF
15	TRBJ2-1	TRBV2	CASRDSGSSYNEQFF
16	TRBJ2-7	TRBV4-1	CASSQETSGRANEQYF
15	TRBJ2-5	TRBV3-1	CASSQVSTSGETQYF
17	TRBJ2-5	TRBV11-2	CASSKPYRDRGQETQYF
13	TRBJ2-7	TRBV20-1	CSAEGAGGYEQYF
13	TRBJ2-5	TRBV29-1	CSVVVLSQETQYF
16	TRBJ2-7	TRBV6-1	CASSELAGAVAYEQYF
13	TRBJ2-3	TRBV15	CATRLSGTDTQYF
15	TRBJ2-1	TRBV11-1	CASSQEGAHNNEQFF
12	TRBJ1-1	TRBV5-1	CASNYDNTEAFF
16	TRBJ1-4	TRBV5-1	CASSAGGWGTNEKLFF